This record concerns one T cell receptor (beta chain) sequence. Its target is unknown. The sample comes from a study of cytomegalovirus exposure and HLA in healthy donors. Points from the study as a whole: Highly shared sequence variants in one cluster were likely a sequencing artifact.

The PCR was carried out with 60 Vbeta primers and 13 Jbeta primers. Some clones are missing from TCRdb's copy, which holds only in-frame ones; the method was immunoSEQ multiplex PCR. The repertoire holds roughly 120,000 clones, with approximately 80% as singletons. What was sequenced was PBMCs. The receptor was isolated from a male donor in good health and CMV-seronegative.

The CDR3 nucleotides read TGTGCCAGCAGTGACTCGATGCGGGGCTCCTACAATGAGCAGTTCTTC. It encodes CASSDSMRGSYNEQFF. This chain uses TRBV6-4 with TRBJ2-1; possible D gene TRBD2, 6 bases. Looked up from germline, CDR1 is MRHNA and CDR2 is SNTAGT. Trimming left V 0 bases short and J 0 bases short, with 9 bases between. The CDR3 is 16 amino acids.